The clone carrying this T cell receptor (beta chain) appeared a few times. Its antigen is unknown. This sample stems from a study of response to subunit inactivated influenza vaccine. From the RT-PCR reads, TCRdb called clonotypes with MiXCR, one entry per CDR3 protein. The sample has more than 550,000 distinct CDR3 sequences; about 11% are singletons. Study-level points and caveats: The authors suggested that every seasonal influenza vaccination recruits few new T cells.

J lost 8 bases, V lost 1 base, and 4 bases had no gene match. This CDR3 has 15 residues. The germline gives CDR1 SGHRS, CDR2 YFSETQ. This rearrangement joins TRBV5-1 to TRBJ1-6, with 9 bases fitting TRBD1. This specimen consisted of PBMCs from blood, obtained on the day of vaccination. The sequence derives from a man between 50 and 59 years old who received an inactivated influenza vaccine. The CDR3 coding sequence is TGCGCCAGCAGCTTGTCCGGACAGGGGTATTCACCCCTCCACTTT. Translating gives CASSLSGQGYSPLHF.